This TCR beta chain stems from a study of blood T cell repertoires in COVID-19. On the study more broadly: Collection of acute and convalescent COVID-19 samples took place in the United States, Italy and Spain. Sources were T cells, B-cell-depleted T cells, or PBMCs; the material itself was cDNA or gDNA.

In the authors' workflow: Reference gene primers were amplified, and this amplification served to estimate nucleated cell counts. TCRdb's table, derived via immunoSEQ multiplex PCR, lists solely in-frame clones and lacks some. From that table come the V and J calls and clone size; the DNA was used to work out D and trimming. The sample includes roughly 460,000 clones, 85% to 90% of them seen just once. It was during active infection that Seattle patients were enrolled and then longitudinally followed. The CDR3 extends over 17 amino acids. Germline values: CDR1 SGHVS, CDR2 FNYEAQ. Germline trimming cut 5 bases from V and 0 bases from J; bases unmatched to any gene: 5.

The chain has TRBV7-6 and TRBJ2-7; 15 bases match TRBD2. Sequencing input: peripheral blood. This receptor was obtained from a man aged 18 to 30 with COVID-19, enrolled during active disease. The CDR3 DNA reads as TGTGCCAGCAGCGACGGGACTAGCGGGGGGAGCTCCTACGAGCAGTACTTC. Its protein is CASSDGTSGGSSYEQYF.